A single sample gave rise to the 31 T cell receptor beta chains below, sequenced in a study of regulatory T cells in long-lasting Graves disease (dated by TCRdb to 2020 to 2023). Read against the paper, the sample's time point label means: newly diagnosed GD, antithyroid drugs for less than 3 months. For both TCR sequencing and RNA sequencing, RNA was extracted from PBMCs in TRIzol. Receptor amplification or capture employed multiplex PCR. TCRdb lists the instrument as Illumina HiSeq 4000. TCR beta libraries were built with iRepertoire HTBI primers and Arm-PCR amplification of CDR3 regions. TCRdb reworked the public reads: Q25 trimming with fastp, MiXCR clone assembly, productive beta chains retained. Every CDR3 protein is listed once, alongside the most common genes and DNA of its rows. This sample lists around 420,000 distinct CDR3 sequences; over 14% were detected once. The ten largest clones represent about 7.8% of the sample.

These data also featured in a second study, about T cells in Graves' hyperthyroidism and ophthalmopathy.

The sequenced sample was peripheral blood mononuclear cells (PBMCs), obtained at new diagnosis, from a patient treated with antithyroid drugs. Source of these receptors: a woman in her thirties or forties with Graves disease. Donor details come from another sample of the same person, matched by shared clones.

In its sample, this clonotype was seen a few times. The rearrangement uses TRBV24-1 and TRBJ2-1, with 8 bases fitting TRBD1. V shed 0 bases and J 7 bases; nucleotides not matched to a gene: 10. The CDR3 has 17 amino acids. The V gene's germline CDR1 is KGHDR and CDR2 SFDVKD. In DNA form, the CDR3 reads TGTGCCACCAGTGATTTGAGTGGCAGGGGGCGCAATAATGAGCAGTTCTTC. The encoded protein is CATSDLSGRGRNNEQFF.

This clonotype was seen repeatedly, ten times or more. CDR3 sequence (DNA): TGTGCCAGCAGTAACCGGGACACTCACACCGGGGAGCTGTTTTTT. It translates to CASSNRDTHTGELFF. This rearrangement joins TRBV6-1 to TRBJ2-2; weak D call: TRBD1 (6 bases). CDR3 length: 15 residues. Trimming shortened V by 5 bases and J by 3 bases, and 13 bases separated the two germline ends. Germline V gene data show CDR1 as MNHNS and CDR2 as SASEGT.

This clonotype was detected many times. The chain joins TRBV6-5 to TRBJ1-2; D gene uncertain. Germline loops: CDR1 MNHEY, CDR2 SVGAGI. V lost 4 bases and J lost 5, with 17 bases in between. The CDR3 covers 15 residues. The CDR3 DNA is TGTGCCAGCAGTTCCGAGTGGAGGTCGGCTTATGGCTACACCTTC. Translating it yields CASSSEWRSAYGYTF.

This clonotype was recorded at least ten times. A read error may account for a junction end that differs from germline. The V gene is TRBV19, the J gene TRBJ2-5, with 13 bases identical to TRBD2. There are 15 residues in the CDR3. From germline, CDR1 is LNHDA and CDR2 SQIVND (reference sequence). DNA of the CDR3: TGCGCCAGTAGTACACTAGCGGGAGGGCTAGAGACCCAGTACTTC. Its protein is CASSTLAGGLETQYF. The whole variable domain, remainder taken from reference TRBV19 and TRBJ2-5, is DGGITQSPKYLFRKEGQNVTLSCEQNLNHDAMYWYRQDPGQGLRLIYYSQIVNDFQKGDIAEGYSVSREKKESFPLTVTSAQKNPTAFYLCASSTLAGGLETQYFGPGTRLLVL.

The sample holds many counts of this clonotype. The chain links TRBV6-5 to TRBJ2-1; TRBD2 agrees at 7 bases. The junction had 12 bases not matched to a gene; V was cut back by 2 bases and J by 2 bases. The CDR3 runs 18 residues. Per germline, CDR1 MNHEY and CDR2 SVGAGI. CDR3 bases: TGTGCCAGCAGTTACGACGTACTCAGCGGGACCACCTACAATGAGCAGTTCTTC. This codes for CASSYDVLSGTTYNEQFF.

This clonotype was counted ten times or more. The J gene is TRBJ1-1, the V gene TRBV28, with 7 nucleotides matching TRBD1. Trimming took 2 bases from V and 10 from J; bases not matched to a gene: 10. Germline CDR1 reads MDHEN; CDR2 reads SYDVKM. There are 14 residues in the CDR3. The CDR3 region has the DNA TGTGCCAGCAGTTTACACAGGGGCGGATCCGGAGCTTTCTTT. Protein sequence: CASSLHRGGSGAFF.

The rearrangement links TRBV10-3 to TRBJ2-1; the D gene could be TRBD1 or TRBD2 (5 bases each). Trimming removed 8 bases at V and 0 bases at J, with 8 bases between. CDR3 length equals 13 residues. The germline gives CDR1 ENHRY, CDR2 SYGVKD. CDR3 region: CAIGTSSYNEQFF. CDR3 nucleotides: TGTGCCATCGGGACGAGCTCCTACAATGAGCAGTTCTTC.

This chain links TRBV6-2 or TRBV6-3 with TRBJ2-1, with 7 bases fitting TRBD2. From germline, CDR1 is MNHEY and CDR2 SVGEGT. CDR3 size: 15 residues. V lost 5 bases to trimming and J lost 1 base; unmatched junction nucleotides: 5. CDR3 bases: TGTGCCAGCAGTCAGGATAGCGGGTCCTACAATGAGCAGTTCTTC. Protein: CASSQDSGSYNEQFF.

Many counts were recorded for this clonotype. The chain employs TRBV27 and TRBJ1-1; maybe TRBD1 (5 bases). Looked up from germline, CDR1 is MNHEY and CDR2 is SMNVEV (reference sequence). Between the trimmed V and J ends, which lost 5 bases and 1 base, there was a span of 14 bases. CDR3 length equals 15 residues. CDR3: CASSPPNTGNTEAFF. The CDR3 nucleotides are TGTGCCAGCAGTCCCCCAAACACAGGGAACACTGAAGCTTTCTTT.

The chain is built from TRBV7-2 and TRBJ1-5; no firm D call. Trimming left V 7 bases short and J 3 bases short, with 16 bases between. CDR1 and CDR2 (germline): SGHTA, FQGNSA. The CDR3 has 15 residues. This CDR3 is CASTQLGWANQPQHF. The CDR3 coding sequence is TGTGCCAGCACCCAGTTGGGGTGGGCCAATCAGCCCCAGCATTTT.

This clonotype was seen ten or more times. The chain recombines TRBV12-3 or TRBV12-4 with TRBJ2-2; 14 bases map to TRBD2. The CDR3 totals 17 residues. V dropped 5 bases and J dropped 5; count of bases not matched to a gene: 7. The CDR3, as DNA: TGTGCCAGCAGTGGGGGACTAGCGGGAGTAAGAACCGGGGAGCTGTTTTTT. Protein: CASSGGLAGVRTGELFF.

This clonotype has more than one count but fewer than ten. This chain uses TRBV7-9 with TRBJ2-5; 7 nucleotides align to TRBD1. The CDR3 consists of 14 residues. Unmatched junction bases numbered 5, after V lost 5 bases and J lost 2 bases. Germline lookup yields CDR1 SEHNR and CDR2 FQNEAQ (reference sequence). The CDR3 DNA sequence: TGTGCCAGCAGCCGAAGACAGGGACAAGAGACCCAGTACTTC. Its translation: CASSRRQGQETQYF.

The table lists this clonotype with many counts. The rearrangement joins TRBV3-1 to TRBJ2-1; no definite D call. The length of the CDR3 is 11 residues. CDR1 LGHDT and CDR2 YNNKEL come from the germline V gene (reference sequence). Deletions cut 4 bases from V and 9 bases from J, with 7 bases between. DNA of the CDR3: TGTGCCAGCAGCCGATTACTTGAGCAGTTCTTC. Its translation: CASSRLLEQFF.

The chain employs TRBV2 and TRBJ2-6; 9 positions agree with TRBD1. Germline CDR1 reads SNHLY; CDR2 reads FYNNEI. With V trimmed by 4 bases and J by 0 bases, 10 bases remained unmatched. CDR3 length: 19 residues. As DNA, the CDR3 is TGTGCCAGCAGTGGGCCGGGACAGGGCCTAAACTCTGGGGCCAACGTCCTGACTTTC. This encodes CASSGPGQGLNSGANVLTF. Full variable domain (remainder filled in from reference TRBV2 and TRBJ2-6): EPEVTQTPSHQVTQMGQEVILRCVPISNHLYFYWYRQILGQKVEFLVSFYNNEISEKSEIFDDQFSVERPDGSNFTLKIRSTKLEDSAMYFCASSGPGQGLNSGANVLTFGAGSRLTVL.

J is TRBJ2-7 and V is TRBV3-1; maybe TRBD2 (5 bases). V shed 0 bases and J shed 6 bases, with 12 bases lying between them. This CDR3 is built from 14 residues. Germline lookup yields CDR1 LGHDT and CDR2 YNNKEL (reference sequence). In nucleotides, the CDR3 is TGTGCCAGCAGCCAAGATGGCCCGAGGGTCGAGCAGTACTTC. Protein sequence: CASSQDGPRVEQYF.

J is TRBJ2-6 and V is TRBV4-1; D possibly corresponds to TRBD1 (6 bases). CDR1 and CDR2 (germline): MGHRA, YSYEKL. CDR3 length equals 16 residues. V was trimmed by 3 bases and J by 2 bases, leaving 11 bases between them. The DNA for the CDR3 is TGCGCCAGCAGCCAGACGAACAGGGCTGGGGCCAACGTCCTGACTTTC. Translated, it gives CASSQTNRAGANVLTF.

A note on this clonotype: One end of the junction does not line up with germline, which may come from a read error. The gene calls are TRBV19 and TRBJ2-3, with TRBD2 identical over 9 bases. This CDR3 has 16 amino acids. CDR1 is LNHDA and CDR2 is SQIVND in the germline V gene (reference sequence). CDR3 sequence: CASGIGPSGTTDTQYF. In DNA, the CDR3 is TGTGCCAGTGGTATAGGTCCTAGCGGGACCACAGATACGCAGTATTTT.

A few counts support this clonotype. V usage is TRBV29-1 and J usage is TRBJ2-1, with D perhaps TRBD1 or TRBD2 (5 bases each). This CDR3 spans 16 amino acids. V lost 3 bases and J 0 bases, leaving 15 bases between the germline ends. From germline, CDR1 is SQVTM and CDR2 ANQGSEA. CDR3 amino acids: CSVDSEVGGSYNEQFF. CDR3 bases: TGCAGCGTTGATTCGGAGGTTGGGGGCTCCTACAATGAGCAGTTCTTC.

This clonotype was detected a few times. This chain connects TRBV20-1 to TRBJ2-3; TRBD2 agrees at 16 bases. CDR1 and CDR2 from the germline V gene are DFQATT and SNEGSKA (reference sequence). The CDR3 consists of 17 residues. V trimming: 5 bases; J trimming: 1 base; junction bases outside the gene matches: 6. The CDR3 spells CSASGTSGRARTDTQYF. The DNA of the CDR3 is TGCAGTGCTTCCGGGACTAGCGGGAGGGCACGCACAGATACGCAGTATTTT.

This clonotype has ten or more counts. The chain recombines TRBV7-2 with TRBJ2-2, with D possibly being TRBD1 (5 bases). Trimming stripped 5 bases from V and 8 bases from J, with 18 bases between. Per germline, CDR1 SGHTA and CDR2 FQGNSA. This CDR3 has 15 amino acids. The CDR3 protein is CASSDDSLLTGELFF. In DNA form, the CDR3 reads TGTGCCAGCAGCGACGACAGCCTTCTAACTGGGGAGCTGTTTTTT.

The chain is built from TRBV30 and TRBJ2-1; 10 bases fit TRBD2. CDR1 is GTSNPN and CDR2 is SVGIG in the germline V gene (reference sequence). The CDR3 spans 19 residues. Trimming took 3 bases from V and 0 from J; bases not matched to a gene: 14. The CDR3: CAWRGEGLASLASYNEQFF. For the CDR3, the DNA is TGTGCCTGGAGGGGGGAGGGACTAGCGTCTCTAGCCTCCTACAATGAGCAGTTCTTC.

The CDR3 nucleotides are TGTGCATCCTCCGGGACCAAATATAATTCACCCCTCCACTTT. As protein: CASSGTKYNSPLHF. This sequence joins TRBV5-8 and TRBJ1-6, with TRBD1 as a possible D gene (5 bases). The CDR3 runs to 14 residues. Germline-derived CDR1 and CDR2 are SGHTS and YDEGEE.

There are many counts of this clonotype. This sequence joins TRBV2 and TRBJ2-5; 11 bases line up with TRBD2. V gave up 3 bases and J gave up 5 bases; unmatched junction bases: 5. Looked up from germline, CDR1 is SNHLY and CDR2 is FYNNEI. The CDR3 contains 15 residues. In nucleotides, the CDR3 is TGTGCCAGCAGTGAGCTACTAGCGGGAGTTGAGACCCAGTACTTC. It translates to CASSELLAGVETQYF.

The chain has TRBV15 and TRBJ1-2; 10 nucleotides match TRBD1. Germline-derived CDR1 and CDR2 are LNHNV and YYDKDF (reference sequence). The CDR3 loop spans 16 amino acids. The junction had 7 bases not matched to a gene; V was cut back by 0 bases and J by 6 bases. CDR3 loop: CATSRDPLTGGHGYTF. CDR3 nucleotide sequence: TGTGCCACCAGCAGAGATCCACTGACAGGGGGCCATGGCTACACCTTC. Complete variable domain (other parts from reference TRBV15 and TRBJ1-2): DAMVIQNPRYQVTQFGKPVTLSCSQTLNHNVMYWYQQKSSQAPKLLFHYYDKDFNNEADTPDNFQSRRPNTSFCFLDIRSPGLGDTAMYLCATSRDPLTGGHGYTFGSGTRLTVV.

In its sample, this clonotype was seen a few times. The gene calls are TRBV3-1 and TRBJ2-7, with TRBD2 identical over 11 bases. CDR1 is LGHDT and CDR2 is YNNKEL in the germline V gene (reference sequence). The V segment lost 0 bases and the J segment 5 bases; nucleotides outside the gene matches: 9. The CDR3 contains 17 residues. CDR3 nucleotide sequence: TGTGCCAGCAGCCAAGAGGGGGGACTAGCGGTTGACGACGAGCAGTACTTC. Translating it yields CASSQEGGLAVDDEQYF.

This clonotype was recorded at least ten times. This chain links TRBV5-4 with TRBJ1-2, with D perhaps TRBD1 (5 bases). V lost 1 base and J lost 4, with 11 bases in between. Germline V gene data show CDR1 as SGHNT and CDR2 as YYREEE (reference sequence). The CDR3 length is 14 residues. In DNA, the CDR3 is TGTGCCAGCAGCTTGCCCAGGGTCCCCTATGGCTACACCTTC. This encodes CASSLPRVPYGYTF.

This clonotype was recorded many times. V gene TRBV7-2 combines with J gene TRBJ2-4; D is possibly TRBD2 (6 bases). The CDR3 length is 14 residues. CDR1 is SGHTA and CDR2 is FQGNSA in the germline V gene. The germline V and J ends were trimmed by 6 bases and 6 bases, with 15 bases remaining between them. CDR3: CASSRGGTVNIQYF. CDR3 DNA: TGTGCCAGCAGTCGTGGCGGGACGGTAAACATTCAGTACTTC.

Comments on this clonotype: A far larger clone differs by one base, so this is likely a read error. The conserved phenylalanine or tryptophan is not found at the CDR3 terminus, so this likely reflects a read error. The V gene is TRBV7-9, the J gene TRBJ2-7; D ambiguous. CDR3 length: 15 amino acids. Trimming left V 3 bases short and J 2 bases short, with 14 bases between. Germline values: CDR1 SEHNR, CDR2 FQNEAQ (reference sequence). CDR3 sequence: CASSLLETGTYEQYL. The CDR3 nucleotides are TGTGCCAGCAGCTTGCTGGAGACTGGGACCTACGAGCAGTACCTC.

The sample holds many counts of this clonotype. V usage is TRBV28 and J usage is TRBJ1-5; 7 bases align to TRBD1. The trim removed 7 bases at V and 3 bases at J, leaving 12 bases unmatched. In germline, CDR1 is MDHEN, CDR2 SYDVKM. This CDR3 has 16 residues. CDR3 DNA sequence: TGTGCCAGCACCCTAACGAGGGGGCGAGACAATCAGCCCCAGCATTTT. Its protein is CASTLTRGRDNQPQHF. Full variable domain (outside the CDR3, taken from reference TRBV28 and TRBJ1-5): DVKVTQSSRYLVKRTGEKVFLECVQDMDHENMFWYRQDPGLGLRLIYFSYDVKMKEKGDIPEGYSVSREKKERFSLILESASTNQTSMYLCASTLTRGRDNQPQHFGDGTRLSIL.

This clonotype has at least ten counts. The junction shows a germline mismatch at one end, possibly a read error. V is TRBV5-1 and J is TRBJ2-1, with 8 bases that match TRBD2. From germline, CDR1 is SGHRS and CDR2 YFSETQ. CDR3 length: 14 residues. Here the CDR3 reads CASSLAGTYNEQFF. The CDR3, as DNA: TGTGCCAGCAGTTTAGCGGGAACCTACAATGAGCAGTTCTTC.

This clonotype was picked up many times. V usage is TRBV25-1 and J usage is TRBJ2-3, with TRBD2 matching over 11 bases. The J segment lost 4 bases and the V segment lost 5 bases, leaving 11 bases of the junction unmatched. Germline V gene lookup returns CDR1 MGHDK and CDR2 SYGVNS. The CDR3 is 17 amino acids. In DNA, the CDR3 is TGTGCCAGCAGTCCTGGGACTAGCGGAGGGGTCCCAGATACGCAGTATTTT. Protein sequence: CASSPGTSGGVPDTQYF.